Listed here are 17 T cell receptor beta chains from one sample, sequenced in a study of blood T cell repertoires in COVID-19. Here immunoSEQ multiplex PCR was the method, and the copy in TCRdb shows in-frame clones only, minus some. The sample shows 250,000 to 300,000 clones, 65% to 90% of them seen only once. Sequences were obtained from peripheral blood. These receptors all come from a woman in her 70s with COVID-19, enrolled during active disease.

This chain joins TRBV10-3 and TRBJ2-7, with 7 bases aligning to TRBD1. The V segment lost 5 bases and the J segment 0 bases; nucleotides outside the gene matches: 7. The CDR3 contains 15 residues. Germline-derived CDR1 and CDR2 are ENHRY and SYGVKD. The CDR3: CAISPGTEVSYEQYF. In DNA form, the CDR3 reads TGTGCCATCAGTCCAGGGACAGAAGTCTCCTACGAGCAGTACTTC.

V and J are TRBV30 and TRBJ1-1, with 7 bases identical to TRBD1. Germline-derived CDR1 and CDR2 are GTSNPN and SVGIG (reference sequence). V lost 4 bases, J lost 0 bases, and 2 bases stayed unmatched. CDR3 length equals 13 residues. CDR3 region: CAWKQGMNTEAFF. The DNA of the CDR3 is TGTGCCTGGAAACAGGGGATGAACACTGAAGCTTTCTTT.

The chain couples TRBV5-5 to TRBJ2-1, with 12 bases aligning to TRBD2. Germline V gene lookup returns CDR1 SGHKS and CDR2 YYEKEE (reference sequence). The ends lost 4 bases at V and 12 bases at J; junction bases unmatched: 14. The CDR3 runs 16 residues. The CDR3 protein is CASSTRLAGAPVWQFF. CDR3 DNA sequence: TGTGCCAGCAGCACAAGACTAGCGGGGGCCCCTGTGTGGCAGTTCTTC.

This clone was detected a few times. This chain links TRBV6-5 with TRBJ2-3; D unclear. The CDR3 extends over 13 amino acids. V gave up 3 bases and J gave up 2 bases, with 6 bases separating them. CDR1 is MNHEY, CDR2 SVGAGI, per germline. This CDR3 reads CASSYVSTDTQYF. In DNA, the CDR3 is TGTGCCAGCAGTTATGTCTCCACAGATACGCAGTATTTT.

The chain employs TRBV24-1 and TRBJ2-5; 9 bases fit TRBD1. Germline CDR1 reads KGHDR; CDR2 reads SFDVKD. Trimming removed 7 bases from V and 5 bases from J; junction bases left unmatched: 10. The CDR3 has 15 amino acids. The CDR3 DNA reads TGTGCCACCAGCGAAGGGACACAGGGGGCTGAGACCCAGTACTTC. This sequence encodes CATSEGTQGAETQYF.

The rearrangement links TRBV14 to TRBJ2-5, with a possible D match to TRBD1 (5 bases). The CDR3 totals 15 residues. V lost 3 bases and J lost 4, with 15 bases in between. Germline values: CDR1 SGHDN, CDR2 FVKESK. CDR3: CASSQELTAGETQYF. The DNA for the CDR3 is TGTGCCAGCAGCCAGGAGCTGACAGCAGGAGAGACCCAGTACTTC.

The rearrangement joins TRBV5-1 to TRBJ1-2; D perhaps matches TRBD1 (6 bases). The V and J ends lost 6 bases and 0 bases respectively, with 15 bases between them. The CDR3 totals 15 residues. CDR1 and CDR2 from the germline V gene are SGHRS and YFSETQ. CDR3 DNA sequence: TGCGCCAGCAACAGGGAAGGGTCTTCTAACTATGGCTACACCTTC. Translation gives CASNREGSSNYGYTF.

This clone has just a few counts. The gene calls are TRBV7-9 and TRBJ1-5; 9 nucleotides match TRBD1. Trimming cost V 5 bases and J 4 bases; bases outside gene matches: 3. Looked up from germline, CDR1 is SEHNR and CDR2 is FQNEAQ (reference sequence). CDR3 size: 14 residues. For the CDR3, the DNA is TGTGCCAGCAGCGGGACAGGGAAAAATCAGCCCCAGCATTTT. Its protein product is CASSGTGKNQPQHF.

The chain recombines TRBV21-1 with TRBJ1-2; TRBD1 is the table's D call, not checked against the DNA. TRBV21-1 corresponds to a pseudogene. The CDR3 covers 15 residues. The CDR3 loop reads CASRPQGILGYGYTF. The CDR3 DNA reads as TGTGCCAGCAGGCCCCAGGGCATTCTGGGCTATGGCTACACCTTC.

The CDR3: CASSVAGGYGYTF. CDR3 coding DNA: TGTGCCAGCAGCGTCGCGGGGGGCTATGGCTACACCTTC. V usage is TRBV7-9 and J usage is TRBJ1-2, with a possible D match to TRBD1 (5 bases). CDR3 length: 13 residues. From germline, CDR1 is SEHNR and CDR2 FQNEAQ (reference sequence). Trimming took off 5 bases at V and 4 bases at J, with 11 bases between the two ends.

This clone was seen just once. The J gene is TRBJ2-7, the V gene TRBV6-5; TRBD2 matches 7 bases. The CDR3 contains 12 residues. Germline assignment: CDR1 MNHEY and CDR2 SVGAGI. The ends lost 7 bases at V and 4 bases at J; junction bases unmatched: 4. The CDR3 DNA sequence: TGTGCCAGCACCGGGGAGGGGTACGAGCAGTACTTC. It encodes CASTGEGYEQYF.

CDR3 nucleotides: TGCAGCGTTGAACTGGGACAGGGGGCGGACGAGCAGTACTTC. Translated, it gives CSVELGQGADEQYF. The chain links TRBV29-1 to TRBJ2-7; 12 nucleotides agree with TRBD1. Germline lookup yields CDR1 SQVTM and CDR2 ANQGSEA. With V trimmed by 2 bases and J by 5 bases, 4 bases remained unmatched. The CDR3 has 14 residues.

The genes are TRBV5-1 and TRBJ2-1; D gene uncertain. Germline assignment: CDR1 SGHRS and CDR2 YFSETQ. The CDR3 is made up of 12 amino acids. Trimming cost V 2 bases and J 7 bases, with 7 bases left between them. This chain's CDR3 is CASSFMANEQFF. The CDR3 nucleotides read TGCGCCAGCAGCTTCATGGCTAATGAGCAGTTCTTC. Full variable domain (remainder filled in from reference TRBV5-1 and TRBJ2-1): KAGVTQTPRYLIKTRGQQVTLSCSPISGHRSVSWYQQTPGQGLQFLFEYFSETQRNKGNFPGRFSGRQFSNSRSEMNVSTLELGDSALYLCASSFMANEQFFGPGTRLTVL.

The CDR3 sequence: CASHDRASTDTQYF. The CDR3, as DNA: TGCGCCAGCCACGACAGGGCGAGCACAGATACGCAGTATTTT. V is TRBV5-1 and J is TRBJ2-3; 7 nucleotides align to TRBD1. Trimming at V came to 7 bases and at J to 0 bases, leaving 5 bases not matched to a gene. This CDR3 region has 14 residues. Germline V gene data show CDR1 as SGHRS and CDR2 as YFSETQ.

V gene TRBV5-1 combines with J gene TRBJ2-7, with D perhaps matching TRBD2 (6 bases). Germline V gene lookup returns CDR1 SGHRS and CDR2 YFSETQ. V was pared by 2 bases and J by 0 bases, with 12 bases between. The CDR3 contains 15 residues. DNA for the CDR3: TGCGCCAGCAGCTTAGGGGTCGGGAGCTCCTACGAGCAGTACTTC. Translated, it gives CASSLGVGSSYEQYF.

The DNA for the CDR3 is TGTGCCAGCTCCCCAGGGCGGCACACCGGGGAGCTGTTTTTT. The encoded protein is CASSPGRHTGELFF. The V and J genes are TRBV14 and TRBJ2-2; D is possibly TRBD1 (5 bases). Trimming took off 8 bases at V and 3 bases at J, with 13 bases between the two ends. The CDR3 sequence is 14 residues long. Looked up from germline, CDR1 is SGHDN and CDR2 is FVKESK.

This chain links TRBV24-1 with TRBJ2-3; 13 nucleotides agree with TRBD2. Trimming at V came to 4 bases and at J to 5 bases, leaving 5 bases not matched to a gene. Germline CDR1 and CDR2: KGHDR and SFDVKD. The CDR3 is 16 residues long. The CDR3 sequence: CATSDQGLAGIDTQYF. In DNA form, the CDR3 reads TGTGCCACCAGTGACCAGGGACTAGCGGGGATAGATACGCAGTATTTT.